This is a list of T cell receptor beta chains from one sample in a study of cytomegalovirus exposure and HLA in healthy donors. Libraries were prepared by immunoSEQ multiplex PCR; TCRdb keeps only in-frame clonotypes and omits some of them. Of about 80,000 clones in the sample, less than 80% were seen once. Sequenced material: PBMCs. The receptors stem from a human donor in good health. Both conserved end residues are part of each CDR3. Each record gives: J gene, D gene, V gene, clone size, CDR3 DNA, CDR3 protein. A D gene is named only where the DNA matches it firmly. Some rows mark clone size as missing; the rest say once, few, many or name a class of expanded clone.

>TRBJ1-5|TRBD1|TRBV6-5|.
TGTGCCAGCAGTTACACAAGACAGGGGACCCATCAGCCCCAGCATTTT
CASSYTRQGTHQPQHF
>TRBJ2-1|.|TRBV5-1|.
TGCGCCAGCGCTTCCAGGGAAAGCTCCTACAATGAGCAGTTCTTC
CASASRESSYNEQFF
>TRBJ1-5|.|TRBV6-1|.
TGTGCCAGCAGTGGTTGGTCAGGGGCTGTCAATCAGCCCCAGAATTTT
CASSGWSGAVNQPQNF
>TRBJ2-1|.|TRBV18|.
TGTGCCAGCTCACCAGGGGGGGCGGGCTACAATGAGCAGTTCTTC
CASSPGGAGYNEQFF
>TRBJ1-2|TRBD1|TRBV25-1|.
TGTGCCAGCAGTGAATCTTGGGACAGCGCCACTACTAACTATGGCTACACCTTC
CASSESWDSATTNYGYTF
>TRBJ1-1|.|TRBV2|.
TGTGCCAGCAACAACGGGGGGGGGCCCGAGGAAGCTTTCTTT
CASNNGGGPEEAFF
>TRBJ1-4|.|TRBV13|.
TGTGCCAGCAGCTCGATCAGGGCAACTAATGAAAAACTGTTTTTT
CASSSIRATNEKLFF
>TRBJ2-7|.|TRBV29-1|.
TGCAGCGTGACCCCTCGCGGCTCGTCCTACGAGCAGTACTTC
CSVTPRGSSYEQYF
>TRBJ2-3|.|TRBV25-1|.
TGTGCCAGCAGTGAATATATCCGTAGCACAGATACGCAGTATTTT
CASSEYIRSTDTQYF
>TRBJ2-7|TRBD1|TRBV28|few
TGTGCCAGCAGTCTGGGACAGATCTCTTACGAGCAGTACTTC
CASSLGQISYEQYF
>TRBJ1-1|.|TRBV7-2|once
TGTGCCAGCAGCCCCCGGACACAGAACACTGAAGCTTTCTTT
CASSPRTQNTEAFF
>TRBJ2-5|.|TRBV2|once
TGTGCCAGCAGCTACGAGGAGACCCAGTACTTC
CASSYEETQYF
>TRBJ2-4|TRBD1|TRBV6-5|.
TGTGCCAGCAGTTTGATGACAGGGGACATTCAGTACTTC
CASSLMTGDIQYF
>TRBJ2-7|.|TRBV7-9|once
TGTGCCAGCAGCTTAATGGCAGGGGTAGTCGACGAGCAGTACTTC
CASSLMAGVVDEQYF
>TRBJ1-1|.|TRBV6-5|.
TGTGCCAGCAGTTACGTATCGAACACTGAAGCTTTCTTT
CASSYVSNTEAFF
>TRBJ2-5|TRBD2|TRBV4-1|.
TGCGCCAGCAGCCAAGATAACCTAGCGGGGGACCAAGAGACCCAGTACTTC
CASSQDNLAGDQETQYF
>TRBJ1-5|TRBD1|TRBV19|.
TGTGCCAGTAGGCGACAGGGTGATCAGCCCCAGCATTTT
CASRRQGDQPQHF
>TRBJ1-2|.|TRBV29-1|.
TGCAGCGTTGAAGGAGAGTCTAACTATGGCTACACCTTC
CSVEGESNYGYTF
>TRBJ2-1|.|TRBV15|.
TGTGCCACCAGCAGAGAGTTCGGCAATGAGCAGTTCTTC
CATSREFGNEQFF
>TRBJ1-2|.|TRBV14|.
TGTGCCAGCAGCCATACCAGGCACCATGGCTACACCTTC
CASSHTRHHGYTF
>TRBJ2-1|TRBD2|TRBV28|.
TGTGCCAGCAGGCTTACTAGCGGGGGGGGGTACAATGAGCAGTTCTTC
CASRLTSGGGYNEQFF
>TRBJ2-3|.|TRBV13|.
TGTGCCAGCAGATTTAGGGGGACCACAGATACGCAGTATTTT
CASRFRGTTDTQYF
>TRBJ2-2|.|TRBV6-6|.
TGTGCCAGCAGTTTCGCGGGGGCCTACACCGGGGAGCTGTTTTTT
CASSFAGAYTGELFF
>TRBJ1-2|TRBD1|TRBV9|.
TGTGCCAGCAGCACGGGACAGGGAAGCTATGGCTACACCTTC
CASSTGQGSYGYTF
>TRBJ1-6|TRBD1|TRBV18|.
TGTGCCAGCTCACCCGACAGGGTACGTTCACCCCTCCACTTT
CASSPDRVRSPLHF
>TRBJ1-6|.|TRBV6-4|few
TGTGCCAGCAGTGACTCGTCAGTAACTAATTCACCCCTCCACTTT
CASSDSSVTNSPLHF
>TRBJ1-3|.|TRBV5-1|.
TGCGCCAGCAGCTTGGCCCATAGCTCTGGAAACACCATATATTTT
CASSLAHSSGNTIYF
>TRBJ1-2|.|TRBV28|.
TGTGCCAGCAATAAAGGACAGCTTAGGGGCTACACCTTC
CASNKGQLRGYTF
>TRBJ1-2|TRBD1|TRBV5-1|.
TGCGCCAGCAGCACTGGGACAGGTGGAGACTATGGCTACACCTTC
CASSTGTGGDYGYTF
>TRBJ1-5|.|TRBV11-2|.
TGTGCCAGCAGCCTTATCTATAGCAATCAGCCCCAGCATTTT
CASSLIYSNQPQHF
>TRBJ1-1|TRBD1|TRBV7-9|.
TGTGCCAGCAGCAAATGGACAGGGCTTTTCACTGAAGCTTTCTTT
CASSKWTGLFTEAFF
>TRBJ1-6|.|TRBV7-8|.
TGTGCCAGCAGCTTATTCGGGGCCTATAATTCACCCCTCCACTTT
CASSLFGAYNSPLHF
>TRBJ2-2|TRBD1|TRBV6-6|.
TGTGCCACCAGGGGGCCGGGGGACACCGGGGAGCTGTTTTTT
CATRGPGDTGELFF
>TRBJ1-4|TRBD1|TRBV7-9|few
TGTGCCAGCACGGGACAGGGAGTCGAAAAACTGTTTTTT
CASTGQGVEKLFF
>TRBJ1-3|.|TRBV14|.
TGTGCCAGCAGCTACTCCCCGGACACCATATATTTT
CASSYSPDTIYF
>TRBJ1-2|TRBD1|TRBV18|.
TGTGCCAGCTCACCAAGGACAGGGGCTAACTATGGCTACACCTTC
CASSPRTGANYGYTF
>TRBJ1-3|.|TRBV9|.
TGTGCCAGCAGTAGTTTAAACACCATATATTTT
CASSSLNTIYF
>TRBJ2-3|TRBD2|TRBV7-9|.
TGTGCCAGCAGCTTAGAAGCGGGGAGATCCACAGATACGCAGTATTTT
CASSLEAGRSTDTQYF
>TRBJ1-1|.|TRBV30|.
TGTGCCTGGAGTGTATGGAGGGACGCAGCTTTCTTT
CAWSVWRDAAFF
>TRBJ2-3|TRBD1|TRBV5-1|.
TGCGCCAGCAGCAGAGACAGGGGTGACGCAGATACGCAGTATTTT
CASSRDRGDADTQYF
>TRBJ1-5|.|TRBV7-2|.
TGTGCCAGCAGCTTAACAACAGGGAATAGCAATCAGCCCCAGCATTTT
CASSLTTGNSNQPQHF
>TRBJ1-6|.|TRBV12-2|few
TGTGCAAGTGGAGGGAGGGTGAATTCACCCCTCCACTTT
CASGGRVNSPLHF
>TRBJ1-2|.|TRBV29-1|once
TGCAGCACCCTAGAGGGGGGGAACTATGGCTACACCTTC
CSTLEGGNYGYTF
>TRBJ1-5|.|TRBV18|.
TGTGCCAGCTCACCCCTCCCACGGACTTATAGCAATCAGCCCCAGCATTTT
CASSPLPRTYSNQPQHF
>TRBJ1-4|.|TRBV19|.
TGTGCCAGTAGTATCGAACCAGAGGGAAAACTGTTTTTT
CASSIEPEGKLFF
>TRBJ1-2|TRBD1|TRBV29-1|.
TGCAGCGACGCACAGGGGAACTATGGCTACACCTTC
CSDAQGNYGYTF
>TRBJ2-7|TRBD1|TRBV5-5|.
TGTGCCAGCAACCCACAGGGGGTGTACGAGCAGTACTTC
CASNPQGVYEQYF
>TRBJ1-5|.|TRBV7-9|.
TGTGCCAGCAGCTCGTCACAGTATAATCAGCCCCAGCATTTT
CASSSSQYNQPQHF
>TRBJ2-7|TRBD2|TRBV5-4|once
TGTGCCAGCAGCTTGGGGAGAGCGGGGACCTACGAGCAGTACTTC
CASSLGRAGTYEQYF
>TRBJ2-2|TRBD2|TRBV7-8|.
TGTGCCAGCAGCCTCAGGAGGGCGGGGGGGCCGGACACCGGGGAGCTGTTTTTT
CASSLRRAGGPDTGELFF
>TRBJ2-3|TRBD2|TRBV7-2|.
TGTGCCAGCAGCTTATGGGAGGGGACTCATACGCAGTATTTT
CASSLWEGTHTQYF
>TRBJ1-1|.|TRBV19|.
TGTGCCAGTAGTATCCCCCGCAGCCCCTACAGTGAAGCTTTCTTT
CASSIPRSPYSEAFF
>TRBJ1-5|.|TRBV5-5|few
TGTGCCAGCAGCTTGGTAGGGGTCAGGTATCAGCCCCAGCATTTT
CASSLVGVRYQPQHF
>TRBJ2-1|TRBD1|TRBV18|.
TGTGCCAGCTCACCGGGGGATGGACAGGTCGGCTACAATGAGCAGTTCTTC
CASSPGDGQVGYNEQFF
>TRBJ2-7|.|TRBV5-4|.
TGTGCCAGCAGCTTATTAGTGGTTAGGGGCTACCTCTACGAGCAGTACTTC
CASSLLVVRGYLYEQYF